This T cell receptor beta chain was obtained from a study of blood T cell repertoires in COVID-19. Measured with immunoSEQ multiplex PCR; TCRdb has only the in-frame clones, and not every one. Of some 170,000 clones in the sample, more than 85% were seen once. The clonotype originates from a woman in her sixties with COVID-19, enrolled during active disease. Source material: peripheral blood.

Here the CDR3 reads CASSYNPQETQYF. The CDR3 region has the DNA TGTGCCAGCAGTTATAATCCTCAAGAGACCCAGTACTTC. The chain employs TRBV6-5 and TRBJ2-5, with D unresolved. The germline gives CDR1 MNHEY, CDR2 SVGAGI. With 3 bases removed from V and 2 bases from J, the gap between germline ends came to 7 bases. This CDR3 has 13 amino acids.